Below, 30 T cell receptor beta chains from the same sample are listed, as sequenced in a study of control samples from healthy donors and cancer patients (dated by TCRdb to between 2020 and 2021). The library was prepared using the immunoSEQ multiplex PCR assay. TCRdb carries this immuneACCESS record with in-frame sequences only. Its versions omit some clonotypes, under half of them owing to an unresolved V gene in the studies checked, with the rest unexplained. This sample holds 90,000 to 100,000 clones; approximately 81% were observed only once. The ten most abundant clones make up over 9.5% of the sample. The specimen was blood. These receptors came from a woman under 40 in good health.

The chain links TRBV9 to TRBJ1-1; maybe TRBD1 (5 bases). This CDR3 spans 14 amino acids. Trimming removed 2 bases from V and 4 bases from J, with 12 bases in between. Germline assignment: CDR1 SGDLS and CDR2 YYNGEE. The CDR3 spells CASSVSSGTTEAFF. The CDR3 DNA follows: TGTGCCAGCAGCGTCTCATCAGGGACCACTGAAGCTTTCTTT. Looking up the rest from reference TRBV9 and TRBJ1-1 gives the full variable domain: DSGVTQTPKHLITATGQRVTLRCSPRSGDLSVYWYQQSLDQGLQFLIQYYNGEERAKGNILERFSAQQFPDLHSELNLSSLELGDSALYFCASSVSSGTTEAFFGQGTRLTVV.

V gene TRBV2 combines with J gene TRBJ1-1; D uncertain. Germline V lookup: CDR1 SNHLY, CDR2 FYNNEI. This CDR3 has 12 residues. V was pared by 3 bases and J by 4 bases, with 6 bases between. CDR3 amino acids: CASSEGSTEAFF. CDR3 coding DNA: TGTGCCAGCAGTGAGGGGAGCACTGAAGCTTTCTTT.

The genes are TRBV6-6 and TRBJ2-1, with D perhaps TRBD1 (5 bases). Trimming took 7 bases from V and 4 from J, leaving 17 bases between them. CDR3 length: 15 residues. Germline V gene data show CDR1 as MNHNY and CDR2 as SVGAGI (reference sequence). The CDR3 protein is CASTQRAGWYNEQFF. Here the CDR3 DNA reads TGTGCCAGCACCCAAAGGGCAGGGTGGTACAATGAGCAGTTCTTC.

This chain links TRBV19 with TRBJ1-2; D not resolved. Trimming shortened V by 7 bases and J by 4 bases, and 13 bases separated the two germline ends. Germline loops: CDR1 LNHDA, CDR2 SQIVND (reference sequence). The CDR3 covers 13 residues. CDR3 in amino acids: CASTSSFTYGYTF. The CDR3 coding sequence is TGTGCCAGTACCTCATCCTTTACCTATGGCTACACCTTC.

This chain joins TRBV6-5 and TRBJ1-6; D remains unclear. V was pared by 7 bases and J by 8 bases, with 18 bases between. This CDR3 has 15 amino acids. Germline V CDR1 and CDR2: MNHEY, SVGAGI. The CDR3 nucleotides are TGTGCCAGCATGAACGGGATTTCCCCTGATTCACCCCTCCACTTT. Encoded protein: CASMNGISPDSPLHF.

In nucleotides, the CDR3 is TGTGCCAGCAGTTTAACGGGACTAGAGGGTGAGCAGTTCTTC. Protein: CASSLTGLEGEQFF. The J gene is TRBJ2-1, the V gene TRBV6-6, with 8 bases matching TRBD2. This CDR3 contains 14 residues. Germline loops: CDR1 MNHNY, CDR2 SVGAGI (reference sequence). Losses at the gene ends were 4 bases for V and 9 bases for J; bases not matched to a gene: 8.

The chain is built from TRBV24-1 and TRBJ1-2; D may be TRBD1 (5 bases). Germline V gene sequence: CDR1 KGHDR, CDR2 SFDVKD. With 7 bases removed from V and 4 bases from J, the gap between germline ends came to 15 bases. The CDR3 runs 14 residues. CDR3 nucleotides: TGTGCCACCAGCTCGACGGGGGGACCCTATGGCTACACCTTC. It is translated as CATSSTGGPYGYTF.

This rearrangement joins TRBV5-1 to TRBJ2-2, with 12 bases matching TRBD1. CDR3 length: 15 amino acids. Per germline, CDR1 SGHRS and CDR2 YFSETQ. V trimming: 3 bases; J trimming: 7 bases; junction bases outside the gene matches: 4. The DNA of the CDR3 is TGCGCCAGCAGCTCCGGGACAGGGGGCAGCGGGGAGCTGTTTTTT. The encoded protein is CASSSGTGGSGELFF. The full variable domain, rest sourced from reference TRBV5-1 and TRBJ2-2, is KAGVTQTPRYLIKTRGQQVTLSCSPISGHRSVSWYQQTPGQGLQFLFEYFSETQRNKGNFPGRFSGRQFSNSRSEMNVSTLELGDSALYLCASSSGTGGSGELFFGEGSRLTVL.

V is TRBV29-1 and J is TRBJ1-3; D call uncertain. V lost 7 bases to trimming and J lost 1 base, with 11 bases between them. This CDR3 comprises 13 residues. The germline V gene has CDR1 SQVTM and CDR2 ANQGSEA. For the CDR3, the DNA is TGCAGCGGTCTGGCAGGATCTGGAAACACCATATATTTT. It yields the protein CSGLAGSGNTIYF.

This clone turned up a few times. Written as DNA, the CDR3 is TGTGCCAGCAGTGAGTCGGGGACAGATACGCAGTATTTT. Its translation is CASSESGTDTQYF. The chain carries TRBV6-1 and TRBJ2-3; tentatively, D is TRBD2 (5 bases). The CDR3 totals 13 residues. V was clipped by 3 bases and J by 3 bases, with 7 bases between them. Germline lookup yields CDR1 MNHNS and CDR2 SASEGT.

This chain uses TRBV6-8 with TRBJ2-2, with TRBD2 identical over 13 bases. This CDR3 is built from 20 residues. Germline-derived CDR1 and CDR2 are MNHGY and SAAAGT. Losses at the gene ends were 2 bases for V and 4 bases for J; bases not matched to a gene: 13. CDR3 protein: CASSYPLTRRLAGGTGELFF. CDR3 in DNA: TGTGCCAGCAGTTACCCACTGACTAGGAGACTAGCGGGGGGCACCGGGGAGCTGTTTTTT.

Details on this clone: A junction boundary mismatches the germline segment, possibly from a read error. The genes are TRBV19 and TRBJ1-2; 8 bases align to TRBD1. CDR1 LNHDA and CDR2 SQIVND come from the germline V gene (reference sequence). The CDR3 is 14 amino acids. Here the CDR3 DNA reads TGTGCCAGTAGGCCGAGTCCAGGGGGCGCTGGCCCCTCCTTC. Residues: CASRPSPGGAGPSF.

The CDR3 sequence: CASSQVSDEQFF. The CDR3 coding sequence is TGTGCCAGCAGCCAAGTTTCAGATGAGCAGTTCTTC. J is TRBJ2-1 and V is TRBV3-1 (or the pseudogene TRBV3-2); no definite D call. Trimming cost V 1 base and J 8 bases, with 6 bases left between them. Germline-derived CDR1 and CDR2 are LGHDT and YNNKEL (reference sequence). The CDR3 has 12 residues.

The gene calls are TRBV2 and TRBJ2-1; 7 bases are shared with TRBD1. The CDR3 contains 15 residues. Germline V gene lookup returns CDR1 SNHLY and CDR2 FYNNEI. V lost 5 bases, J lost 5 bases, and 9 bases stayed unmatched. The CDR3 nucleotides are TGTGCCAGCAGTCAGAACAGGGGTGTTAACAATGAGCAGTTCTTC. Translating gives CASSQNRGVNNEQFF.

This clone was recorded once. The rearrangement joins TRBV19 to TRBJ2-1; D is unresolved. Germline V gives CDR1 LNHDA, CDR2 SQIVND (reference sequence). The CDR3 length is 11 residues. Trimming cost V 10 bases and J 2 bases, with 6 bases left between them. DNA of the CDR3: TGTGCCACTAACACCTACAATGAGCAGTTCTTC. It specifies CATNTYNEQFF.

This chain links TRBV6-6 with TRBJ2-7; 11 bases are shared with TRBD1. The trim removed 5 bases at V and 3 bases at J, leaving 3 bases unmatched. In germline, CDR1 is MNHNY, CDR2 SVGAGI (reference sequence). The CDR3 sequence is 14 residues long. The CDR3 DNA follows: TGTGCCAGCAGTACCGGGACAGGGGGCTACGAGCAGTACTTC. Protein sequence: CASSTGTGGYEQYF.

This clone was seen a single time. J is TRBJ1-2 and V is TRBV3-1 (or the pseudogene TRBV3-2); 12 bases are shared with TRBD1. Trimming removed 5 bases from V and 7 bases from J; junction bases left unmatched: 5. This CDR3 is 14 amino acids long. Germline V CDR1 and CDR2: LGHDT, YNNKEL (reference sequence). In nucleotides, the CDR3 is TGTGCCAGCAGCGCCCGGGACAGGGGGCTTGGCTACACCTTC. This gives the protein CASSARDRGLGYTF.

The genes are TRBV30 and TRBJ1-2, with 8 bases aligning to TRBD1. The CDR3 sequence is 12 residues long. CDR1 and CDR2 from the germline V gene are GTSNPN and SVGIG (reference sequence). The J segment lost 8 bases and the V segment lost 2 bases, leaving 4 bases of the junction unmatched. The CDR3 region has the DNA TGTGCCTGGAGTCCCAGACAGGGGGGCTACACCTTC. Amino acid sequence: CAWSPRQGGYTF.

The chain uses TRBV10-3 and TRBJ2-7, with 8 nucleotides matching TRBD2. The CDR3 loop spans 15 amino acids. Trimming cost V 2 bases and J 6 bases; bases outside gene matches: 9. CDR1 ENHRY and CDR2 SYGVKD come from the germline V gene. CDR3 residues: CAISEPTVGRGEQYF. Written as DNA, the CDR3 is TGTGCCATCAGTGAGCCCACGGTCGGGAGGGGCGAGCAGTACTTC.

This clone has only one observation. The CDR3 DNA reads as TGTGCCAGTAGTATAGGAGGGGGGACGTTGATTAGGACTGAAGCTTTCTTT. Protein product: CASSIGGGTLIRTEAFF. The chain recombines TRBV19 with TRBJ1-1, with a weak D call TRBD1 (6 bases). The V gene's germline CDR1 is LNHDA and CDR2 SQIVND (reference sequence). V dropped 1 base and J dropped 5 bases, with 20 bases sitting between them. CDR3 length equals 17 residues.

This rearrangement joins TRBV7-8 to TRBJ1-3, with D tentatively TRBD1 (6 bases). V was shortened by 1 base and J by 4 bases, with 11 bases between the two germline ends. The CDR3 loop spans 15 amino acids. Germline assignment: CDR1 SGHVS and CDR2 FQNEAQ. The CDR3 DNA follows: TGTGCCAGCAGCTTAGTACAGGGTGTGGGAAACACCATATATTTT. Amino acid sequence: CASSLVQGVGNTIYF.

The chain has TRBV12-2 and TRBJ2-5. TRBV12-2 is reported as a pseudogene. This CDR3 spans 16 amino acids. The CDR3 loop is CASRLGTRMNVETQYF. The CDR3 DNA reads TGTGCAAGTCGCTTAGGAACACGGATGAACGTGGAGACCCAGTACTTC.

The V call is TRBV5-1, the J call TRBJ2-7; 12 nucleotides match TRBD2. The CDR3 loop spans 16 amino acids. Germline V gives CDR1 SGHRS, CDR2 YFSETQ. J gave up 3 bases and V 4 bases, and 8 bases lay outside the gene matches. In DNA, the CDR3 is TGCGCCAGCAGCCGGTCTAGCGGGGGGGCCGGCTACGAGCAGTACTTC. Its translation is CASSRSSGGAGYEQYF.

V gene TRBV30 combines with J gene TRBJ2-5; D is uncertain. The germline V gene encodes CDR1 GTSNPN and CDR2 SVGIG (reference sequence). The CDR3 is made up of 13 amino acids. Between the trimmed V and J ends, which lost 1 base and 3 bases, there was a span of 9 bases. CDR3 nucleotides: TGTGCCTGGAGTGGGACGATAAAAGAGACCCAGTACTTC. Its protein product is CAWSGTIKETQYF.

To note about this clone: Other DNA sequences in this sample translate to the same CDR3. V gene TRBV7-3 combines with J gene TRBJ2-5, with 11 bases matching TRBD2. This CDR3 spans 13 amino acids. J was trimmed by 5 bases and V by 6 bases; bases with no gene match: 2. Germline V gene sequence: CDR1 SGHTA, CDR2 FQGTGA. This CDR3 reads CASSWTSGETQYF. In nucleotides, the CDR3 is TGTGCCAGCAGTTGGACTAGCGGGGAGACCCAGTACTTC.

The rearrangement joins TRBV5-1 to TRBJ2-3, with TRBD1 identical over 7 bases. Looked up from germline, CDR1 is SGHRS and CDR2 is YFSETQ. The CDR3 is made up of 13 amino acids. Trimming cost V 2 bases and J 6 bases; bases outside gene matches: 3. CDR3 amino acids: CASSLGGDDTQYF. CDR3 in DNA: TGCGCCAGCAGCTTAGGGGGCGATGATACGCAGTATTTT.

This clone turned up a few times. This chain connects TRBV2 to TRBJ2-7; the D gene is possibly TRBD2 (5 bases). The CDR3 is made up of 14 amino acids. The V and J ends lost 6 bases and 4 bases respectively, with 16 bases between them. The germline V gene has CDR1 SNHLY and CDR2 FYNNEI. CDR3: CASSAGLPSYEQYF. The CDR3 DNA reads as TGTGCCAGCAGCGCCGGACTGCCCTCTTACGAGCAGTACTTC.

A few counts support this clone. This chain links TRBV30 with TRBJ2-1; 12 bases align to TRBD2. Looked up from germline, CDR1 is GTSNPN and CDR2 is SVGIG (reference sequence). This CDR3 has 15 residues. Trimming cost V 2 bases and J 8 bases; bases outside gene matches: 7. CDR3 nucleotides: TGTGCCTGGAGTCTTCTAGCGGGGGGGGACTATGAGCAGTTCTTC. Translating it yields CAWSLLAGGDYEQFF.

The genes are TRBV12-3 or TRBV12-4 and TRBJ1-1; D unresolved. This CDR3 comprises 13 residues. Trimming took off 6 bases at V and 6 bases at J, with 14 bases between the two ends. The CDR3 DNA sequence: TGTGCCAGCAGACCGGGCCTTCGGGCTGAAGCTTTCTTT. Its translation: CASRPGLRAEAFF.

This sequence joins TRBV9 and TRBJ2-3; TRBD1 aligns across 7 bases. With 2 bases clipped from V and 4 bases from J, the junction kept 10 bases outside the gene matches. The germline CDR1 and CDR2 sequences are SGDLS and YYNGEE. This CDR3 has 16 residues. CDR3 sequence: CASSVDRANGADTQYF. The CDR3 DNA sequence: TGTGCCAGCAGCGTTGACAGGGCCAATGGGGCAGATACGCAGTATTTT.